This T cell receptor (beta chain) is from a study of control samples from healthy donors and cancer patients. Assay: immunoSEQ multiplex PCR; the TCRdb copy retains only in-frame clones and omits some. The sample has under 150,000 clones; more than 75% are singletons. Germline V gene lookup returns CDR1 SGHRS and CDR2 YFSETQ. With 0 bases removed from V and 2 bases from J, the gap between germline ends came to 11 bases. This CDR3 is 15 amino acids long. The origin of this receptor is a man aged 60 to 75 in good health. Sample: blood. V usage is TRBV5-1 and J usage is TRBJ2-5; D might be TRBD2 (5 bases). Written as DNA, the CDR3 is TGCGCCAGCAGCTTGGTTGCGGGTATACAAGAGACCCAGTACTTC. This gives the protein CASSLVAGIQETQYF.